The T cell receptor beta chain under discussion was sequenced for a study of post-analysis software for immune sequencing data. In the study overall: There were relapsing-remitting, secondary progressive and progressive-relapsing multiple sclerosis among the disease courses included. Overall study results and limits: Elevated frequency relative to controls characterized four or five TRBV segments in patients, TRBV5-6, TRBV5-1 and TRBV20-1 among them. The study found significantly lower normalized Chao1 diversity in multiple sclerosis patients than in controls.

This clonotype appeared a few times. Its cognate antigen is unknown. This CDR3 comprises 12 residues. Germline-derived CDR1 and CDR2 are DFQATT and SNEGSKA (reference sequence). Tagging with unique molecular identifiers was a feature of the TCR beta cDNA libraries. The yield from about 1 to 10 million T cells was roughly 500,000 cDNA molecules in total. TCRdb itself ran the PCR reads through MiXCR, one entry per CDR3 protein. The sample records hundreds of thousands of distinct CDR3 sequences, around 53% being singletons. The chain uses TRBV20-1 and TRBJ2-5; possible D gene TRBD2, 6 bases. The end of the DNA fits TRBJ2-7 better, so the J call may be wrong. Sequencing was carried out using blood. The clonotype originates from a girl under 18 with multiple sclerosis. CDR3 in amino acids: CSAPWRGYEQYF. CDR3 sequence (DNA): TGCAGTGCCCCGTGGCGGGGCTACGAGCAGTACTTC.